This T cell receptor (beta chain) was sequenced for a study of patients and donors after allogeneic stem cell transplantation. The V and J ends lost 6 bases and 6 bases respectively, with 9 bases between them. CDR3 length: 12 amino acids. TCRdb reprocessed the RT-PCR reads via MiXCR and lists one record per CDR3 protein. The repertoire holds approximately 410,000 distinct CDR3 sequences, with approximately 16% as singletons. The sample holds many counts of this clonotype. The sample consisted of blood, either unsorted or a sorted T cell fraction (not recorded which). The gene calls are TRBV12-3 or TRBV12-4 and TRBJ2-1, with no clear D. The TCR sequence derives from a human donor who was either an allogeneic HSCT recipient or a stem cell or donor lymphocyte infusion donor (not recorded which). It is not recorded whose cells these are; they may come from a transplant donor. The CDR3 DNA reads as TGTGCCAGCAGCATCGGCCTCAATGAGCAGTTCTTC. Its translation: CASSIGLNEQFF.